Listed below are T cell receptor beta chains from one sample, sequenced in a study of OX40 agonist ivuxolimab in advanced cancers. TCRdb's table, derived via immunoSEQ multiplex PCR, lists solely in-frame clones and lacks some. The data hold roughly 76,000 clones, with 80% to 90% observed a single time. The sequences come from CD4+ or CD8+ T cells sorted from blood, collected in a trial of the OX40 agonist ivuxolimab. These receptors were taken from an adult with an advanced solid tumor such as melanoma, head and neck, liver or kidney cancer. CDR3s include the opening cysteine and the closing phenylalanine or tryptophan. The D gene is left open where the match is weak. Not every row has a clone size; where given, it reads once, few, many or a size class.

v_call: TRBV6-5; j_call: TRBJ1-1; clone_size: once; d_call: TRBD1; cdr3_nt: TGTGCCAGCAGTCGAGGACAGGGGGTCACTGAAGCTTTCTTT; cdr3_aa: CASSRGQGVTEAFF
v_call: TRBV10-3; j_call: TRBJ2-3; clone_size: .; d_call: .; cdr3_nt: TGTGCCATCAGTGACTCCGGGACTTCAGATACGCAGTATTTT; cdr3_aa: CAISDSGTSDTQYF
v_call: TRBV5-1; j_call: TRBJ1-6; clone_size: .; d_call: .; cdr3_nt: TGCGCCAGCAGCCCACCAGGAGGGTTCACCCGGAATTCACCCCTCCACTTT; cdr3_aa: CASSPPGGFTRNSPLHF
v_call: TRBV5-1; j_call: TRBJ2-1; clone_size: .; d_call: TRBD2; cdr3_nt: TGCGCCAGCAGCCAGACTAGCGGGGGGCAGGATGAGCAGTTCTTC; cdr3_aa: CASSQTSGGQDEQFF
v_call: TRBV2; j_call: TRBJ2-7; clone_size: .; d_call: .; cdr3_nt: TGTGCCAGCAGTGAAGAGGCGAGGGTCGCCGAGCAGTACTTC; cdr3_aa: CASSEEARVAEQYF
v_call: TRBV25-1; j_call: TRBJ2-6; clone_size: few; d_call: .; cdr3_nt: TGTGCCAGCAGTGAATCCGGCTCTGGGGCCAACGTCCTGACTTTC; cdr3_aa: CASSESGSGANVLTF
v_call: TRBV9; j_call: TRBJ1-4; clone_size: .; d_call: TRBD1; cdr3_nt: TGTGCCAGCAGCGCCGACAGGGGGGCTGAAAAACTGTTTTTT; cdr3_aa: CASSADRGAEKLFF
v_call: TRBV9; j_call: TRBJ2-3; clone_size: .; d_call: .; cdr3_nt: TGTGCCAGCAGCCCACAACCTAGCACAGATACGCAGTATTTT; cdr3_aa: CASSPQPSTDTQYF
v_call: TRBV11-3; j_call: TRBJ2-5; clone_size: .; d_call: TRBD1; cdr3_nt: TGTGCCAGCAGCTTAGGCAGGGGGCAGGAGGCCCAGTACTTC; cdr3_aa: CASSLGRGQEAQYF
v_call: TRBV5-6; j_call: TRBJ2-7; clone_size: .; d_call: TRBD1; cdr3_nt: TGTGCCAGCAGCACCGGGACAGGGGGCCCCTACGAGCAGTACTTC; cdr3_aa: CASSTGTGGPYEQYF
v_call: TRBV5-1; j_call: TRBJ2-3; clone_size: .; d_call: TRBD1; cdr3_nt: TGCGCCAGCAGCCTCCCCGGGACAGGGCTCACAGATACGCAGTATTTT; cdr3_aa: CASSLPGTGLTDTQYF
v_call: TRBV28; j_call: TRBJ1-5; clone_size: .; d_call: .; cdr3_nt: TGTGCCAGCAGTTCCTGGGGCAGGGGAGGCAATCAGCCCCAGCATTTT; cdr3_aa: CASSSWGRGGNQPQHF
v_call: TRBV29-1; j_call: TRBJ2-4; clone_size: .; d_call: .; cdr3_nt: TGCAGCGTGCGGGAAAACATTCAGTACTTC; cdr3_aa: CSVRENIQYF
v_call: TRBV19; j_call: TRBJ2-7; clone_size: .; d_call: .; cdr3_nt: TGTGCCAGCAGCCGGGCCTTAGGGTACGAGCAGTACTTC; cdr3_aa: CASSRALGYEQYF